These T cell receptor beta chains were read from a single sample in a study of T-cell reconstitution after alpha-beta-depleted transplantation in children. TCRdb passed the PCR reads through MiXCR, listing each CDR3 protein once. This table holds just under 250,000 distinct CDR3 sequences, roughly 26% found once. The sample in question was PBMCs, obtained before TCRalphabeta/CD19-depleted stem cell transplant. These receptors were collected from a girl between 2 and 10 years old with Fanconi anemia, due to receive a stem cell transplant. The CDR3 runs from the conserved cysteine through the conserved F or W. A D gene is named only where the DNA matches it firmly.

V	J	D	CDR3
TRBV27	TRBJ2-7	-	CASSSGLEWDEQYF
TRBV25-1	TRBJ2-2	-	CASSDLGGNTGELFF
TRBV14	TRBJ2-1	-	CASSLRVTGSYNEQFF
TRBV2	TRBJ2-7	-	CASLQGHDYEQYF
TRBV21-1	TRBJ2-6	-	CASSPRPHHAPFLTF
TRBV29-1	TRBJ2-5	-	CSSRIQVLETQYF
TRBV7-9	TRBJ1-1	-	CASSLNREIPTEAFF
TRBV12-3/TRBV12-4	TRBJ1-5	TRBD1	CASRSPGTGDNQPQHF
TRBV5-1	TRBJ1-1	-	CASSLLPGGDTEAFF
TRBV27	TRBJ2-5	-	CASSSLSPLETQYF
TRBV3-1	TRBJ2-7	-	CASSQFSFSYEQYF
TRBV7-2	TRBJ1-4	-	CASSSQQGEKLFF
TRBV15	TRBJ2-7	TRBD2	CATSRDAGGAYEQYF
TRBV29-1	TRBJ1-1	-	CSVGRGKGNTEAFF
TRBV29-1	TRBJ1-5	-	CSVAPGRDQPQHF
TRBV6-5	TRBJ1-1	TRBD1	CASSYVTLGTGAEAFF
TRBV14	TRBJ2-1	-	CASSPAPYNEQFF
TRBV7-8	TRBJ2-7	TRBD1	CASSLGTGRDEQYF
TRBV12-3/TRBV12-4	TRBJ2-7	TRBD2	CASSQTSGGAYEQYF
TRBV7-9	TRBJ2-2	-	CASSSRMNTGELFF
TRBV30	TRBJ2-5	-	CAWSVWAAKETQYF
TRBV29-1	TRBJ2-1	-	CSVEGERVSSYNEQFF
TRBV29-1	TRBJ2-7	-	CSTSTGDYEQYF
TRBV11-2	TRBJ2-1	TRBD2	CASSLEPGLAPYNEQFF
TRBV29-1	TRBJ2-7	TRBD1	CSVEWWGTGAQYF
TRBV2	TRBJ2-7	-	CASSEVQGRGYEQYF
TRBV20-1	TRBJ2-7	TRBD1	CSASWDRSYEQYF